The present TCR beta chain was sequenced within a study of radiation and T cells in renal cell carcinoma. Study-level results: Top 100 clonotypes averaged around 50% in irradiated versus about 45% in nephrectomy-only tumors. Dominant CDR3 motifs occupied more repertoire in irradiated than control tumors.

The table came from immunoSEQ multiplex PCR; TCRdb's copy has only in-frame clones and leaves some out. The sample yields around 15,000 clones, 55% to 75% seen once. The CDR3 spans 18 residues. Germline lookup yields CDR1 SGDLS and CDR2 YYNGEE. J gave up 4 bases and V 4 bases, and 15 bases lay outside the gene matches. Treatment: treatment-naive control, cytoreductive nephrectomy. This renal cell carcinoma was of the clear cell type. Control tumor donors were several females and 11 males, median age 57 years. As concerns this clone: No antigen is known for it.

V is TRBV9 and J is TRBJ1-2, with 11 bases fitting TRBD1. This specimen consisted of tumor tissue, obtained from a patient whose treatment was nephrectomy without radiotherapy. The receptor comes from a man between 35 and 55 years old with renal cell carcinoma. The CDR3 protein is CASSPEIGQGASLYGYTF. The CDR3 DNA follows: TGTGCCAGCAGCCCTGAAATAGGACAGGGGGCGAGTCTCTATGGCTACACCTTC.